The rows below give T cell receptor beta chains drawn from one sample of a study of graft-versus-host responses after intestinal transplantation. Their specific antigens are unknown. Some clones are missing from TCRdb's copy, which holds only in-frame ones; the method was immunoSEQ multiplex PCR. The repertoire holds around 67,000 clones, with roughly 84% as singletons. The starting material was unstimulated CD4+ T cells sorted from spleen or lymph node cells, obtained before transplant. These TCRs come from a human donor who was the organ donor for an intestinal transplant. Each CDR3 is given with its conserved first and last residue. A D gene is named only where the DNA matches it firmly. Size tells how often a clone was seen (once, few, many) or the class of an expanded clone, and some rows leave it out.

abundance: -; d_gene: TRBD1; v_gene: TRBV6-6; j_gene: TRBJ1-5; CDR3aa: CASSYSPGGGQPQHF; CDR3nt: TGTGCCAGCAGTTACTCCCCAGGGGGAGGTCAGCCCCAGCATTTT
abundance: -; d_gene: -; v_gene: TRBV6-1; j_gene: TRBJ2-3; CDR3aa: CASSDGPGNTDTQYF; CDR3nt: TGTGCCAGCAGTGACGGGCCAGGGAACACAGATACGCAGTATTTT
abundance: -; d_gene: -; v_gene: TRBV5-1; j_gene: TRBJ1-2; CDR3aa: CASSADSLIMDGYTF; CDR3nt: TGCGCCAGCAGCGCCGACAGCTTAATTATGGATGGCTACACCTTC
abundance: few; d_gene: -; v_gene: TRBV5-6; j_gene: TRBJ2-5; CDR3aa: CASSSQGLGEETQYF; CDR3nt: TGTGCCAGCAGCTCCCAGGGGTTAGGGGAAGAGACCCAGTACTTC
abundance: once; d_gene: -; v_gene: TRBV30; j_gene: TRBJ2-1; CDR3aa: CAWSPIGATFNEQFF; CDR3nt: TGTGCCTGGAGTCCGATCGGAGCTACATTCAATGAGCAGTTCTTC
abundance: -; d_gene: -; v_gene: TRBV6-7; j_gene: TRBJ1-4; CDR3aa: CASSYGGSGREKLFF; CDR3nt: TGTGCCAGCAGTTACGGGGGGTCAGGGAGGGAAAAACTGTTTTTT
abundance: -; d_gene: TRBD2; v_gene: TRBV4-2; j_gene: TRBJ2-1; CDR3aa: CASSREGLAGGLLSYNEQFF; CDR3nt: TGTGCCAGCAGTCGAGAAGGACTAGCGGGGGGGCTTCTTTCCTACAATGAGCAGTTCTTC
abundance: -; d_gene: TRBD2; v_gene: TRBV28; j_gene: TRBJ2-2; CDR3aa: CASSSRSGGHTGELFF; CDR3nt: TGTGCCAGCAGTTCAAGAAGCGGGGGGCACACCGGGGAGCTGTTTTTT
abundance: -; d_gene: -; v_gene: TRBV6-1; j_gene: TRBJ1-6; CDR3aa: CASSDQRSSGSPLHF; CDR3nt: TGTGCCAGCAGTGATCAAAGGAGTTCGGGATCACCCCTCCACTTT
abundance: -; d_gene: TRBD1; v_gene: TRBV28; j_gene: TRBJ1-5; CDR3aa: CASRGGQVGNQPQHF; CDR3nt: TGTGCCAGCAGAGGGGGACAGGTGGGCAATCAGCCCCAGCATTTT
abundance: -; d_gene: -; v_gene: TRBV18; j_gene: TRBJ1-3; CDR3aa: CASSPASRAGNTIYF; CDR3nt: TGTGCCAGCTCACCAGCAAGCAGGGCTGGAAACACCATATATTTT
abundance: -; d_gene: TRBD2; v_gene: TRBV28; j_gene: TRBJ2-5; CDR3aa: CASSSPSGGEETQYF; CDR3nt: TGTGCCAGCAGTTCGCCTAGCGGGGGGGAAGAGACCCAGTACTTC
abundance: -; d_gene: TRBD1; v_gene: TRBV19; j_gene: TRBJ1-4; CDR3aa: CASMRGQGLTNEKLFF; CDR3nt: TGTGCCAGTATGCGGGGACAGGGGTTGACTAATGAAAAACTGTTTTTT
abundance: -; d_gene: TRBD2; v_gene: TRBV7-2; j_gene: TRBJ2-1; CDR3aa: CASSPNGLAYNEQFF; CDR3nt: TGTGCCAGCAGCCCCAATGGACTAGCCTACAATGAGCAGTTCTTC
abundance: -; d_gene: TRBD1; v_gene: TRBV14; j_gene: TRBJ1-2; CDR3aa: CASSHTGTGNYGYTF; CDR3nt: TGTGCCAGCAGCCACACCGGGACAGGAAACTATGGCTACACCTTC
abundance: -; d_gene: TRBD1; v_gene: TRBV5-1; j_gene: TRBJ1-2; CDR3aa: CASSPGQGGSGYTF; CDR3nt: TGCGCCAGCAGCCCGGGACAGGGGGGGAGTGGCTACACCTTC
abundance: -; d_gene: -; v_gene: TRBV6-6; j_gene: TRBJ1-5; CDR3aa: CASSSRPGEDNQPQHF; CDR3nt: TGTGCCAGCAGTTCCCGCCCGGGGGAGGACAATCAGCCCCAGCATTTT
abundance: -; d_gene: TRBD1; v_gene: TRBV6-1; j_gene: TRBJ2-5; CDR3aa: CASSGTGLYQETQYF; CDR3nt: TGTGCCAGCAGCGGGACAGGATTGTACCAAGAGACCCAGTACTTC
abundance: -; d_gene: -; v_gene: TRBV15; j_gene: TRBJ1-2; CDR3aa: CATSNYGLGGNYGYTF; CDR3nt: TGTGCCACCAGCAACTATGGCCTCGGGGGGAACTATGGCTACACCTTC
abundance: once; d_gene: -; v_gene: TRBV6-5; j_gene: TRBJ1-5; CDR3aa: CASSYSGRGGQPQHF; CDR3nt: TGTGCCAGCAGTTACTCTGGGAGAGGGGGTCAGCCCCAGCATTTT
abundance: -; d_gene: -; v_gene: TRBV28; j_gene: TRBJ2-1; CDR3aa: CASSPPRGLGNEQFF; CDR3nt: TGTGCCAGCAGTCCCCCCCGGGGGTTGGGAAATGAGCAGTTCTTC
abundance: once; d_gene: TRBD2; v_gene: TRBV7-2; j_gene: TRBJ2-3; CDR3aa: CASSYLRRGGTDTQYF; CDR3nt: TGTGCCAGCAGCTACCTACGCCGGGGGGGCACAGATACGCAGTATTTT
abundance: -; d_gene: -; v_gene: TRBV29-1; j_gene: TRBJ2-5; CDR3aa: CSVLQDSQETQYF; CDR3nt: TGCAGCGTTCTCCAGGACTCCCAAGAGACCCAGTACTTC
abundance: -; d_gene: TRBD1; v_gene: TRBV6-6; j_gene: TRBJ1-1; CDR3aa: CASSSGQPREAFF; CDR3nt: TGTGCCAGCAGTTCGGGACAGCCCCGCGAAGCTTTCTTT
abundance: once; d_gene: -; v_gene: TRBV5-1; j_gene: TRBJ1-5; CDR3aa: CASSLDAGNGNQPQHF; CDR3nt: TGCGCCAGCAGCTTGGACGCGGGGAATGGCAATCAGCCCCAGCATTTT
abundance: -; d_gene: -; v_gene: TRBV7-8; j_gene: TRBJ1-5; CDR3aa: CASSFLRDNQPQHF; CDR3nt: TGTGCCAGCAGCTTCCTCCGGGACAATCAGCCCCAGCATTTT
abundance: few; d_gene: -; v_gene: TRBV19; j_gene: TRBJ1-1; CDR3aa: CASSIAGAINTEAFF; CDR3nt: TGTGCCAGTAGTATAGCAGGGGCCATCAACACTGAAGCTTTCTTT
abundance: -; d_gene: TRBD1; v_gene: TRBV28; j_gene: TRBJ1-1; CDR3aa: CASSLLEGAGTEAFF; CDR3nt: TGTGCCAGCAGTTTATTGGAGGGGGCCGGCACTGAAGCTTTCTTT
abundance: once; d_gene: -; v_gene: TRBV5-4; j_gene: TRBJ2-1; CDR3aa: CASSFPLARGAYNEQFF; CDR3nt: TGTGCCAGCAGCTTCCCCCTGGCCAGGGGAGCCTACAATGAGCAGTTCTTC
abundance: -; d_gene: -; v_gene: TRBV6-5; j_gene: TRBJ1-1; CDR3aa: CASVTPGLAREAFF; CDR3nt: TGTGCCAGTGTCACCCCTGGACTGGCACGTGAAGCTTTCTTT
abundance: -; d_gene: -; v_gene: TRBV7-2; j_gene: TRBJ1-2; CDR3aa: CASSTTGGYGYTF; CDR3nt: TGTGCCAGCAGTACCACCGGGGGCTATGGCTACACCTTC
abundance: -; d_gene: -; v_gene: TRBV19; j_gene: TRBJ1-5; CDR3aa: CASIARTQINQPQHF; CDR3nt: TGTGCCTCCATCGCCCGGACACAGATCAATCAGCCCCAGCATTTT
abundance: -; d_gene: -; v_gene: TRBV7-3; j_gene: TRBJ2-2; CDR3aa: CASSGAGTGELFF; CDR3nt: TGTGCCAGCAGCGGCGCGGGAACCGGGGAGCTGTTTTTT
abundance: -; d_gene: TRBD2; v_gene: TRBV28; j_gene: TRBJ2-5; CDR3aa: CASSLFAGGPGTQYF; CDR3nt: TGTGCCAGCAGTTTATTTGCGGGGGGGCCGGGGACCCAGTACTTC
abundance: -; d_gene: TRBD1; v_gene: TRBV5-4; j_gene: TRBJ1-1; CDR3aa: CASSSRGQGIVDTEAFF; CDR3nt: TGTGCCAGCAGCTCAAGGGGACAGGGTATCGTAGACACTGAAGCTTTCTTT